Included here is one T cell receptor (beta chain) sequence, with context. The antigen is undetermined. CDR3 length: 13 amino acids. The ends were cut back, 7 bases at V and 2 bases at J, with 11 bases in the middle. Per germline, CDR1 SNHLY and CDR2 FYNNEI. The data stem from a study of cytomegalovirus exposure and HLA in healthy donors. Study-level information: There were some 380 genotyped donors. Of these, 81% fell in the genetic ancestry cluster associated with self-reported Caucasian donors. Whole-study results and caveats: In a later analysis, a genetic analysis reported fewer productive-TCR N-insertions in an Asian-associated ancestry cluster than the cohort average. Some public TCRs appeared in many individuals, while most sequences were rare.

PCR used 60 Vbeta primers and 13 Jbeta primers. Libraries were prepared by immunoSEQ multiplex PCR; TCRdb keeps only in-frame clonotypes and omits some of them. This sample yields some 130,000 clones, of which approximately 60% are seen a single time; roughly 1.7% belongs to the top ten. The J gene is TRBJ2-5, the V gene TRBV2, with D possibly being TRBD1 (6 bases). The clonotype comes from a human donor in good health. Sequences were obtained from PBMCs. The CDR3 spells CASIRQAQETQYF. Here the CDR3 DNA reads TGTGCCAGCATAAGACAGGCTCAAGAGACCCAGTACTTC.